There are many counts of the clone carrying this T cell receptor beta chain. These data are taken from a study of early T cells in non-severe SARS-CoV-2 infection. Researchers tagged individual cDNA molecules with unique molecular identifiers. TCRdb ran MiXCR on the 5' RACE reads and lists one entry per CDR3 protein. The top ten clones hold 5.9% of a sample with about 69,000 distinct CDR3 sequences, 9.5% of them seen once. Trimming removed 5 bases at V and 3 bases at J, with 20 bases between. Per germline, CDR1 MDHEN and CDR2 SYDVKM. This CDR3 is built from 17 residues. Sequenced: whole blood. This TCR derives from an adult who was a healthcare worker with PCR-confirmed SARS-CoV-2 infection or an uninfected control (not recorded which). This chain joins TRBV28 and TRBJ2-1; tentative D call: TRBD2 (6 bases). CDR3 in DNA: TGTGCCAGCAGTCCCAGTCTCGGAGGGGAAAACTACAATGAGCAGTTCTTC. It encodes CASSPSLGGENYNEQFF. Variable domain in full (rest from reference TRBV28 and TRBJ2-1): DVKVTQSSRYLVKRTGEKVFLECVQDMDHENMFWYRQDPGLGLRLIYFSYDVKMKEKGDIPEGYSVSREKKERFSLILESASTNQTSMYLCASSPSLGGENYNEQFFGPGTRLTVL.